This passage covers 13 T cell receptor beta chains from one sample sequenced in a study of CD8 T cells in Susac syndrome (dated by TCRdb to the late 2010s). The protocol used for the library was the immunoSEQ multiplex PCR assay. RNA was extracted using the RNeasy kit, and about 0.5 to 1 microgram was reverse transcribed with random hexamers. The public reads were reprocessed in TCRdb via fastp at Q25 and MiXCR, keeping in-frame beta chains. Rows merge per CDR3 protein into single entries with the most common DNA and genes. The sample table records hundreds of thousands of distinct CDR3 sequences; 85% to 95% of these occur just once. Of the sample, around 0.15% falls within the top ten clones. Material: CD4+ T cells from PBMCs. These receptors all come from a human donor with Susac syndrome.

CDR3: CASSLRRAGYEQYF. For the CDR3, the DNA is TGTGCCAGCAGCTTACGGCGGGCGGGCTACGAGCAGTACTTC. The rearrangement links TRBV7-2 to TRBJ2-7; a weak D match, TRBD2 (5 bases). Germline assignment: CDR1 SGHTA and CDR2 FQGNSA. The length of the CDR3 is 14 residues. Trimming removed 2 bases at V and 3 bases at J, with 11 bases between.

The chain employs TRBV7-9 and TRBJ1-1; tentatively, D is TRBD1 (5 bases). The length of the CDR3 is 15 residues. V was trimmed by 4 bases and J by 1 base, leaving 13 bases between them. Germline lookup yields CDR1 SEHNR and CDR2 FQNEAQ (reference sequence). DNA of the CDR3: TGTGCCAGCAGCTCGACAGCTTCGGGGAACACTGAAGCTTTCTTT. Translating gives CASSSTASGNTEAFF.

The chain carries TRBV2 and TRBJ1-1; D ambiguous. The CDR3 runs 13 residues. From germline, CDR1 is SNHLY and CDR2 FYNNEI. Between the trimmed V and J ends, which lost 8 bases and 0 bases, there was a span of 10 bases. The CDR3 DNA sequence: TGTGCCAGCCGGGAGCAGATGAACACTGAAGCTTTCTTT. This gives the protein CASREQMNTEAFF.

This clonotype was found once. The V gene is TRBV7-2, the J gene TRBJ2-7; TRBD1 aligns across 9 bases. The CDR3 runs to 13 residues. Germline-derived CDR1 and CDR2 are SGHTA and FQGNSA. The ends lost 8 bases at V and 4 bases at J; junction bases unmatched: 6. Here the CDR3 reads CASLDRGSYEQYF. The CDR3 DNA reads TGTGCCAGCCTGGACAGGGGCTCGTACGAGCAGTACTTC.

The V and J genes are TRBV6-6 and TRBJ1-2; perhaps TRBD1 as D (6 bases). The CDR3 is 15 residues long. The V gene's germline CDR1 is MNHNY and CDR2 SVGAGI (reference sequence). V dropped 5 bases and J dropped 4 bases, with 17 bases sitting between them. CDR3 protein: CASSRPGQHRYGYTF. The CDR3 coding sequence is TGTGCCAGCAGTCGCCCTGGACAGCACCGCTATGGCTACACCTTC.

The chain links TRBV29-1 to TRBJ2-7; TRBD2 is a possible D gene (6 bases). The CDR3 extends over 12 amino acids. Trimming stripped 3 bases from V and 2 bases from J, with 8 bases between. Germline CDR1 reads SQVTM; CDR2 reads ANQGSEA. The CDR3 region is CSVDGGTYEQYF. In nucleotides, the CDR3 is TGCAGCGTTGATGGGGGGACCTACGAGCAGTACTTC.

The V gene is TRBV7-8, the J gene TRBJ2-1, with D hard to call. CDR1 SGHVS and CDR2 FQNEAQ come from the germline V gene. This CDR3 region has 15 residues. V lost 4 bases and J lost 9, with 19 bases in between. The CDR3 coding sequence is TGTGCCAGCAGCTCTCCCGACTCGCCCCGAGGTGAGCAGTTCTTC. Translation gives CASSSPDSPRGEQFF.

V gene TRBV7-9 combines with J gene TRBJ2-3; TRBD1 aligns across 8 bases. Unmatched junction bases numbered 4, after V lost 5 bases and J lost 3 bases. Germline CDR1 and CDR2: SEHNR and FQNEAQ (reference sequence). This CDR3 has 14 amino acids. CDR3 sequence: CASSPGQGTDTQYF. The CDR3 nucleotides read TGTGCCAGCAGCCCAGGACAGGGAACAGATACGCAGTATTTT. Looking up the rest from reference TRBV7-9 and TRBJ2-3 gives the full variable domain: DTGVSQNPRHKITKRGQNVTFRCDPISEHNRLYWYRQTLGQGPEFLTYFQNEAQLEKSRLLSDRFSAERPKGSFSTLEIQRTEQGDSAMYLCASSPGQGTDTQYFGPGTRLTVL.

The J gene is TRBJ2-3, the V gene TRBV11-2; a possible D gene is TRBD2 (6 bases). This CDR3 has 13 amino acids. In germline, CDR1 is SGHAT, CDR2 FQNNGV. V lost 5 bases to trimming and J lost 6 bases, with 12 bases between them. In DNA, the CDR3 is TGTGCCAGCAGCGCCGGGGGTCAGGATACGCAGTATTTT. Amino acid sequence: CASSAGGQDTQYF.

The rearrangement joins TRBV7-2 to TRBJ2-3; tentative D call: TRBD2 (6 bases). The germline V gene has CDR1 SGHTA and CDR2 FQGNSA. Trimming stripped 1 base from V and 2 bases from J, with 13 bases between. The CDR3 has 16 residues. CDR3 DNA sequence: TGTGCCAGCAGCTTAGTGGCAGGGAGGACCACAGATACGCAGTATTTT. This translates into CASSLVAGRTTDTQYF.

The rearrangement uses TRBV6-5 and TRBJ1-1; TRBD1 aligns across 8 bases. V dropped 0 bases and J dropped 5; count of bases not matched to a gene: 8. Germline V lookup: CDR1 MNHEY, CDR2 SVGAGI. This CDR3 has 16 amino acids. The CDR3 protein is CASSYSHGQGRTEAFF. The CDR3 coding sequence is TGTGCCAGCAGTTACTCTCACGGACAGGGAAGGACTGAAGCTTTCTTT.

The chain joins TRBV27 to TRBJ1-1; 8 bases align to TRBD1. The J segment lost 7 bases and the V segment lost 6 bases, leaving 13 bases of the junction unmatched. From germline, CDR1 is MNHEY and CDR2 SMNVEV (reference sequence). The CDR3 is 15 amino acids. The CDR3 DNA reads as TGTGCCAGCAGCCGCAGGGGGCTCCAGGTGGTTGAAGCTTTCTTT. It is translated as CASSRRGLQVVEAFF.

This chain uses TRBV20-1 with TRBJ1-1, with D hard to call. The length of the CDR3 is 13 residues. Germline V gene data show CDR1 as DFQATT and CDR2 as SNEGSKA (reference sequence). V lost 3 bases, J lost 1 base, and 9 bases lay in between. CDR3 sequence (DNA): TGCAGTGCTAGCAACACCGCGAACACTGAAGCTTTCTTT. Its protein product is CSASNTANTEAFF.